These 16 T cell receptor beta chains originate from one sample sequenced in a study of patients and donors after allogeneic stem cell transplantation. TCRdb passed the RT-PCR reads through MiXCR, listing each CDR3 protein once. The data hold 800,000 to 1,000,000 distinct CDR3 sequences, with around 17% observed a single time. The sample comprised blood, either unsorted or a sorted T cell fraction (not recorded which). The receptors were sampled from a human donor who was either an allogeneic HSCT recipient or a stem cell or donor lymphocyte infusion donor (not recorded which). It is not recorded whose cells these are; they may come from a transplant donor.

V is TRBV7-9 and J is TRBJ2-6; D possibly corresponds to TRBD1 (6 bases). The CDR3 sequence is 16 residues long. Germline CDR1 SEHNR, CDR2 FQNEAQ (reference sequence). V lost 3 bases, J lost 2 bases, and 11 bases lay in between. This chain's CDR3 is CASSFPAGAGANVLTF. The CDR3 DNA reads TGTGCCAGCAGCTTCCCCGCAGGGGCTGGGGCCAACGTCCTGACTTTC.

The J gene is TRBJ2-1, the V gene TRBV7-8; D is undetermined. Trimming took 4 bases from V and 0 from J, leaving 10 bases between them. Germline-derived CDR1 and CDR2 are SGHVS and FQNEAQ. This CDR3 has 15 residues. CDR3 protein: CASSSAESSYNEQFF. The CDR3 DNA follows: TGTGCCAGCAGCTCAGCTGAGAGCTCCTACAATGAGCAGTTCTTC.

This clonotype has only a few counts. Possible read error: a much larger clone is one base away. V is TRBV6-1 and J is TRBJ1-3, with D unresolved. V lost 6 bases and J lost 0, with 6 bases in between. CDR3 size: 13 residues. The germline CDR1 and CDR2 sequences are MNHNS and SASEGT. The CDR3 nucleotides are TGTGCCAGCAGCTCAATCTCTGGAAACACCATATATTTT. As protein: CASSSISGNTIYF.

The V and J genes are TRBV5-1 and TRBJ2-7, with TRBD1 matching over 7 bases. The V gene end was trimmed by 4 bases and the J gene end by 4 bases; junction bases not matched to a gene: 11. There are 15 residues in the CDR3. CDR1 and CDR2 from the germline V gene are SGHRS and YFSETQ. CDR3 sequence reads: CASSPSSGQSYEQYF. Here the CDR3 DNA reads TGCGCCAGCAGCCCTTCTTCGGGACAGTCGTACGAGCAGTACTTC. Filled out from reference TRBV5-1 and TRBJ2-7, the complete variable domain reads KAGVTQTPRYLIKTRGQQVTLSCSPISGHRSVSWYQQTPGQGLQFLFEYFSETQRNKGNFPGRFSGRQFSNSRSEMNVSTLELGDSALYLCASSPSSGQSYEQYFGPGTRLTVT.

This clonotype occurred a few times. The rearrangement uses TRBV24-1 and TRBJ2-5, with a weak D call TRBD1 (6 bases). Germline V CDR1 and CDR2: KGHDR, SFDVKD. The CDR3 covers 14 residues. Trimming stripped 4 bases from V and 2 bases from J, with 10 bases between. Here the CDR3 reads CATSESTGQETQYF. In nucleotides, the CDR3 is TGTGCCACCAGTGAGTCAACAGGGCAAGAGACCCAGTACTTC.

The chain employs TRBV6-1 and TRBJ2-1; D gene uncertain. The CDR3 runs to 15 residues. The germline V and J ends were trimmed by 7 bases and 0 bases, with 13 bases remaining between them. Germline lookup yields CDR1 MNHNS and CDR2 SASEGT. CDR3 DNA sequence: TGTGCCAGCAACCCCACTTGGAGCTCCTACAATGAGCAGTTCTTC. Its protein product is CASNPTWSSYNEQFF.

The chain combines TRBV20-1 with TRBJ1-2; D perhaps matches TRBD1 (6 bases). The CDR3 length is 13 residues. V was trimmed by 4 bases and J by 4 bases, leaving 13 bases between them. The V gene's germline CDR1 is DFQATT and CDR2 SNEGSKA (reference sequence). CDR3 residues: CSATQTGLYGYTF. In nucleotides, the CDR3 is TGCAGTGCTACTCAAACAGGGCTCTATGGCTACACCTTC.

The genes are TRBV20-1 and TRBJ1-5, with D tentatively TRBD1 (6 bases). Trimming removed 5 bases from V and 1 base from J, with 18 bases in between. Germline assignment: CDR1 DFQATT and CDR2 SNEGSKA (reference sequence). The CDR3 has 16 residues. The CDR3 bases are TGCAGTGCTGGAACGGACAGCCCTGGGAGCAATCAGCCCCAGCATTTT. This codes for CSAGTDSPGSNQPQHF.

This clonotype was picked up many times. The rearrangement joins TRBV4-3 to TRBJ2-1; 9 bases match TRBD2. CDR1 LGHNA and CDR2 YSLEER come from the germline V gene. The CDR3 has 15 residues. Germline trimming cut 3 bases from V and 7 bases from J; bases unmatched to any gene: 7. This chain's CDR3 is CASSQTSGASNEQFF. The CDR3 DNA reads as TGCGCCAGCAGCCAGACTAGCGGTGCATCAAATGAGCAGTTCTTC.

This clonotype was counted a few times. This chain links TRBV7-3 with TRBJ2-2; 7 bases are shared with TRBD2. The ends lost 3 bases at V and 3 bases at J; junction bases unmatched: 4. This CDR3 has 15 residues. Germline-derived CDR1 and CDR2 are SGHTA and FQGTGA. The CDR3 bases are TGTGCCAGCAGCTTTTCGGCGGGAGACACCGGGGAGCTGTTTTTT. This gives the protein CASSFSAGDTGELFF.

Many counts were recorded for this clonotype. The rearrangement joins TRBV29-1 to TRBJ2-1; D may match TRBD1 or TRBD2 (5 bases each). The CDR3 covers 14 residues. V was cut by 3 bases and J by 1 base, with 10 bases left in between. Germline CDR1 is SQVTM and CDR2 is ANQGSEA. The CDR3 is CSVDRDGSYNEQFF. The CDR3 nucleotides read TGCAGCGTTGATAGGGACGGGTCCTACAATGAGCAGTTCTTC.

This clonotype has only a few counts. This sequence joins TRBV12-3 or TRBV12-4 and TRBJ1-2, with D unclear. The CDR3 is 12 amino acids. V lost 6 bases and J 8 bases, leaving 13 bases between the germline ends. The CDR3 reads CASSPRASGYTF. CDR3 DNA sequence: TGTGCCAGCAGCCCAAGGGCTTCCGGCTACACCTTC.

This clonotype was detected many times. V is TRBV7-9 and J is TRBJ2-7; 7 bases fit TRBD1. Trimming cost V 4 bases and J 3 bases; bases outside gene matches: 6. CDR1 SEHNR and CDR2 FQNEAQ come from the germline V gene (reference sequence). The CDR3 runs 14 residues. This CDR3 is CASSSGTDYYEQYF. In nucleotides, the CDR3 is TGTGCCAGCAGCTCGGGGACAGACTACTACGAGCAGTACTTC.

The chain has TRBV10-3 and TRBJ2-3; TRBD1 agrees at 8 bases. Germline CDR1 and CDR2: ENHRY and SYGVKD. V was clipped by 10 bases and J by 8 bases; unmatched bases: 11. CDR3 length equals 13 residues. CDR3 nucleotides: TGTGCCACCACAGGGGGGCCCTTGGGTACGCAGTATTTT. Translating gives CATTGGPLGTQYF.

This clonotype showed up just a few times. This rearrangement joins TRBV6-2 or TRBV6-3 to TRBJ2-5, with a possible D match to TRBD1 (6 bases). The V end lost 4 bases, the J end lost 5 bases, and 14 bases lay between the germline ends. The CDR3 is made up of 14 amino acids. Per the germline V gene, CDR1 is MNHEY and CDR2 is SVGEGT. The CDR3 sequence is CASSFYRVGETQYF. The DNA of the CDR3 is TGTGCCAGCAGTTTCTACAGGGTTGGGGAGACCCAGTACTTC.

This clonotype has at least ten counts. The gene calls are TRBV6-2 or TRBV6-3 and TRBJ2-3, with D perhaps TRBD2 (6 bases). Trimming left V 3 bases short and J 0 bases short, with 10 bases between. The V gene's germline CDR1 is MNHEY and CDR2 SVGEGT. The CDR3 extends over 15 amino acids. This CDR3 is CASSYTGESTDTQYF. CDR3 in DNA: TGTGCCAGCAGTTATACGGGGGAGAGCACAGATACGCAGTATTTT.